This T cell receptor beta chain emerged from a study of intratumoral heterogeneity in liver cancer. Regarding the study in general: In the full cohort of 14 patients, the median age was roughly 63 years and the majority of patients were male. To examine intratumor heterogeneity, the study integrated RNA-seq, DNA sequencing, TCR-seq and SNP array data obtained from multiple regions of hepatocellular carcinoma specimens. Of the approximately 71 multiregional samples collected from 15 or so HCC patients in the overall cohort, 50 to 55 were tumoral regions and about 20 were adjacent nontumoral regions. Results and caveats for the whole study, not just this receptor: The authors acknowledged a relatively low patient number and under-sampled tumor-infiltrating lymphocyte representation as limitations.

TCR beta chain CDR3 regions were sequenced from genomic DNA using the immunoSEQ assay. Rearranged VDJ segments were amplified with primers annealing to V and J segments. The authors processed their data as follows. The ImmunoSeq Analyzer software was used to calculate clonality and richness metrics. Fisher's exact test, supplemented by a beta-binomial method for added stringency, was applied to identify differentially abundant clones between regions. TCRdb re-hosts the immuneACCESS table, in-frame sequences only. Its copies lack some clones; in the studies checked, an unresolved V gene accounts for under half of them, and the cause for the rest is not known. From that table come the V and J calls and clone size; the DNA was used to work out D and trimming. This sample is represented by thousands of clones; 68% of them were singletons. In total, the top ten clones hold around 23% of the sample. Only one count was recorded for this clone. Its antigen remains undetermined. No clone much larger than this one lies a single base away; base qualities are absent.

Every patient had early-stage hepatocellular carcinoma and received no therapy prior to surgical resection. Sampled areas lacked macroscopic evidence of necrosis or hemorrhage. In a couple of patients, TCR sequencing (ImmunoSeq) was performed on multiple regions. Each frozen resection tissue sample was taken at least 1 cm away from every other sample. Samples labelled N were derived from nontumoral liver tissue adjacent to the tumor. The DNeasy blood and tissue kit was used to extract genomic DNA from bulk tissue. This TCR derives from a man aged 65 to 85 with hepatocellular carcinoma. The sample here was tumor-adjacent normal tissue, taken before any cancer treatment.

The sequenced DNA is TGTGCCAGCAGATCCTCAGAGACCCAGTACTTC. This codes for CASRSSETQYF. This receptor chain uses TRBV6-5 and TRBJ2-5, with no reliable assignment of the D segment. The CDR3 covers 11 residues, taking in both the cysteine and the phenylalanine. Kept here is only the CDR3 DNA, which spans 33 bases and is read in frame from base 1. The germline V gene provides CDR1 MNHEY and CDR2 SVGAGI. V was cut back by 6 bases and J by 4 bases, leaving a gap of 6 bases between them.